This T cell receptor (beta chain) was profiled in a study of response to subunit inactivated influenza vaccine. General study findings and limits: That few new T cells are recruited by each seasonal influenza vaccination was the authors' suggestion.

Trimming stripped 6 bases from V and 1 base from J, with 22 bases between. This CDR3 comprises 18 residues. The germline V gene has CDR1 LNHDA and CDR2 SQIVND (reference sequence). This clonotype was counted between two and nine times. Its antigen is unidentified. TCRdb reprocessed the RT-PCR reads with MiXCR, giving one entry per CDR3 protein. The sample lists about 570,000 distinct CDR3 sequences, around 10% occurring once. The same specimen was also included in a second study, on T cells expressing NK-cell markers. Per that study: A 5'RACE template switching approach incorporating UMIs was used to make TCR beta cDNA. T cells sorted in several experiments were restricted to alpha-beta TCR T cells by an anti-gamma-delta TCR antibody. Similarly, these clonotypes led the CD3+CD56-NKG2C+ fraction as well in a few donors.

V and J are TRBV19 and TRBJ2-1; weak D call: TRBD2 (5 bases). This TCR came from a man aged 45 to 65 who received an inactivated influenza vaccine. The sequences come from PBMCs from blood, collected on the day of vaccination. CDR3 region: CASSRGRAAPVSYNEQFF. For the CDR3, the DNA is TGTGCCAGTAGCAGAGGACGAGCGGCACCAGTTTCCTACAATGAGCAGTTCTTC.